This T cell receptor beta chain was documented in a study of metastatic and nonmetastatic thyroid tumors. Overall study context: Thyroid patients, malignant and benign, had repertoires compared across blood and tumor or nodule tissue.

Authors' analysis steps: Differences in CDR3 between clinicopathological groups were drawn on to build a classifier intended to discriminate distant-metastatic papillary thyroid cancer patients. TCRdb re-called the PCR reads with MiXCR. The V and J calls and clone size are TCRdb's, not the authors'. This sample has some 20,000 clones, with about 21% found just once. This clone was seen repeatedly, ten times or more. Its antigen remains unknown. Findings of the study overall: In both blood and tumor samples, TCR beta diversity was reported significantly higher for malignant than benign nodules.

There were no patients who had received any treatment before thyroid surgery. The germline gives CDR1 MDHEN, CDR2 SYDVKM. The CDR3 covers 14 residues. V shed 7 bases and J 0 bases; nucleotides not matched to a gene: 4. The J gene is TRBJ1-1, the V gene TRBV28, with 8 bases lining up with TRBD1. The clonotype originates from a male donor with papillary thyroid cancer or a benign thyroid nodule (not recorded which). Some clones in this sample may be carry-over from other donors' samples. The sample comprised blood. As DNA, the CDR3 is TGTGCCAGCATCAGACAGGGGCTGAACACTGAAGCTTTCTTT. It encodes CASIRQGLNTEAFF.